The clone carrying this T cell receptor delta chain has only a few counts. Antigen specificity is unknown. For this DNA, TCRdb reports the protein of a much larger clone, which diverges at residue 17, most likely from a read error; the protein presented here is translated directly from the DNA. Gammadelta T cells were flow-sorted from PBMC into Vgamma9/Vdelta2+ and Vdelta2-negative populations for bulk analysis. TCRdb processed the multiplex PCR reads again with the CATT caller. Found here are around 57,000 delta-chain clones, over 1.5% of them singletons; the top ten hold around 16%. V was trimmed by 3 bases and J by 3 bases, leaving 35 bases between them. CDR3 length equals 22 residues. CDR1 is TSWWSYY and CDR2 is QGS in the germline V gene. These data are taken from a study of γδ T cells in repeated Plasmodium falciparum infection. Turning to the study itself: Sampling occurred at baseline, pre-infection for selected infections, and 21 days post-infection. Regarding the study as a whole: Vdelta2-negative gammadelta repertoires appeared less diverse and less shared in Malian than Australian children. Vgamma9/Vdelta2+ T cells showed a stable polyclonal repertoire with shared TCRgamma sequences. Donors in Mali lived in a small rural village, largely one ethnic group.

The J gene is TRDJ1, the V gene TRDV1, with a tentative D call TRDD3 (6 bases). Specimen: gamma-delta T cells from blood. The receptor was derived from a pool of human donors (malaria-infected and uninfected, not separated). The CDR3 DNA sequence: TGTGCTCTTGGGGACCATCACTACTTCTTTCACTGGGCCGCCCTCCGTGCCGATAAACTCATCTTT. Translation gives CALGDHHYFFHWAALRADKLIF.